These 16 T cell receptor beta chains were all obtained from the same sample, sequenced in a study of cytomegalovirus exposure and HLA in healthy donors. A multiplex PCR was run with 60 Vbeta primers and 13 Jbeta primers. This table comes from immunoSEQ multiplex PCR, and its TCRdb copy is limited to in-frame clones, with some not included. The profile shows around 97,000 clones, around 10% of them singletons. The sample comprised PBMCs. All receptors derive from a man aged 45 to 65 in good health and CMV-seropositive.

The chain links TRBV29-1 to TRBJ2-1; 10 nucleotides line up with TRBD2. The germline CDR1 and CDR2 sequences are SQVTM and ANQGSEA. Trimming removed 6 bases from V and 1 base from J; junction bases left unmatched: 12. CDR3 length: 17 residues. The CDR3 sequence: CSVWGASGRTSYNEQFF. CDR3 bases: TGCAGCGTCTGGGGGGCTAGCGGGAGAACGTCCTACAATGAGCAGTTCTTC.

This clone was recorded a few times. The chain joins TRBV30 to TRBJ2-3, with D possibly TRBD2 on 6 matching bases. This CDR3 is built from 12 residues. Germline V gene lookup returns CDR1 GTSNPN and CDR2 SVGIG (reference sequence). The V and J ends lost 5 bases and 5 bases respectively, with 11 bases between them. DNA of the CDR3: TGTGCCTGGGGAGGGCGGGGAGATACGCAGTATTTT. It codes for CAWGGRGDTQYF. Combining the CDR3 with reference TRBV30 and TRBJ2-3 gives the whole variable domain SQTIHQWPATLVQPVGSPLSLECTVEGTSNPNLYWYRQAAGRGLQLLFYSVGIGQISSEVPQNLSASRPQDRQFILSSKKLLLSDSGFYLCAWGGRGDTQYFGPGTRLTVL.

This clone has more than one count but fewer than ten. The rearrangement joins TRBV4-3 to TRBJ2-7; 10 positions agree with TRBD1. The germline CDR1 and CDR2 sequences are LGHNA and YSLEER. The CDR3 covers 15 residues. The V segment lost 4 bases and the J segment 4 bases; nucleotides outside the gene matches: 7. CDR3 nucleotide sequence: TGCGCCAGCAGCCCCGGACAGGGGGTAGAATACGAGCAGTACTTC. Amino acid sequence: CASSPGQGVEYEQYF.

There are a few counts of this clone. The V call is TRBV28, the J call TRBJ2-7; possible D gene TRBD1, 5 bases. The germline V gene has CDR1 MDHEN and CDR2 SYDVKM. The CDR3 covers 14 residues. V was cut by 6 bases and J by 4 bases, with 16 bases left in between. CDR3: CASRSPVGAYEQYF. The CDR3 DNA follows: TGTGCCAGCAGGTCTCCCGTTGGGGCTTACGAGCAGTACTTC.

The chain has TRBV28 and TRBJ1-2, with D perhaps matching TRBD1 (6 bases). Trimming removed 4 bases from V and 3 bases from J, with 21 bases in between. The CDR3 length is 17 residues. The germline gives CDR1 MDHEN, CDR2 SYDVKM. The CDR3 nucleotides are TGTGCCAGCAGTTCCCCTCGCGCAGGGGATGGAGACTATGGCTACACCTTC. Protein sequence: CASSSPRAGDGDYGYTF.

The rearrangement joins TRBV29-1 to TRBJ2-4; weak D call: TRBD1 (6 bases). Germline V lookup: CDR1 SQVTM, CDR2 ANQGSEA. This CDR3 comprises 11 residues. Trimming took 7 bases from V and 6 from J, leaving 10 bases between them. CDR3 nucleotide sequence: TGCAGCGGTGCGACAGGAAACATTCAGTACTTC. It yields the protein CSGATGNIQYF. Full variable domain (missing parts from reference TRBV29-1 and TRBJ2-4): SAVISQKPSRDICQRGTSLTIQCQVDSQVTMMFWYRQQPGQSLTLIATANQGSEATYESGFVIDKFPISRPNLTFSTLTVSNMSPEDSSIYLCSGATGNIQYFGAGTRLSVL.

This chain joins TRBV4-1 and TRBJ2-1; 12 nucleotides align to TRBD2. V was clipped by 2 bases and J by 8 bases; unmatched bases: 7. The CDR3 has 16 amino acids. Germline V lookup: CDR1 MGHRA, CDR2 YSYEKL. The CDR3 loop is CASSQTSGRYAHEQFF. DNA of the CDR3: TGCGCCAGCAGCCAAACTAGCGGGAGGTATGCCCATGAGCAGTTCTTC.

There are a few counts of this clone. The chain joins TRBV4-1 to TRBJ1-3; D remains ambiguous. CDR3 length: 16 residues. Germline CDR1 and CDR2: MGHRA and YSYEKL. Trimming shortened V by 4 bases and J by 0 bases, and 13 bases separated the two germline ends. CDR3 DNA: TGCGCCAGCAGCCGAACCCGGGAGGCCTCTGGAAACACCATATATTTT. Translated, it gives CASSRTREASGNTIYF.

V is TRBV6-1 and J is TRBJ2-7; 8 positions agree with TRBD2. Germline CDR1 reads MNHNS; CDR2 reads SASEGT. V was pared by 7 bases and J by 0 bases, with 5 bases of the junction left unmatched. The CDR3 has 14 amino acids. The CDR3 DNA sequence: TGTGCCAGCACCGTTCGGGAGGGCTCCTACGAGCAGTACTTC. This codes for CASTVREGSYEQYF.

A few counts support this clone. This chain links TRBV5-1 with TRBJ2-7; 9 bases are shared with TRBD1. Trimming cost V 1 base and J 4 bases; bases outside gene matches: 3. This CDR3 comprises 14 residues. CDR1 is SGHRS, CDR2 YFSETQ, per germline. CDR3 in amino acids: CASSLHRGQYEQYF. The DNA for the CDR3 is TGCGCCAGCAGCTTGCACAGGGGGCAGTACGAGCAGTACTTC.

This CDR3 reads CASSHDKTAKQETQYF. The CDR3 DNA sequence: TGCGCCAGCAGCCACGACAAGACAGCAAAACAAGAGACCCAGTACTTC. The genes are TRBV4-3 and TRBJ2-5; TRBD1 might be the D (5 bases). CDR3 length: 16 residues. The ends were cut back, 3 bases at V and 2 bases at J, with 16 bases in the middle. Looked up from germline, CDR1 is LGHNA and CDR2 is YSLEER.

The V and J genes are TRBV7-9 and TRBJ2-5; no definite D call. Germline CDR1 SEHNR, CDR2 FQNEAQ (reference sequence). The CDR3 is 16 residues long. The ends were cut back, 5 bases at V and 2 bases at J, with 18 bases in the middle. The CDR3 loop is CASSPRKFSRQETQYF. In nucleotides, the CDR3 is TGTGCCAGCAGCCCGAGAAAGTTTAGCAGACAAGAGACCCAGTACTTC.

The chain has TRBV27 and TRBJ1-1; D may be TRBD1 (5 bases). The CDR3 covers 13 residues. V was shortened by 6 bases and J by 2 bases, with 10 bases between the two germline ends. Germline V gives CDR1 MNHEY, CDR2 SMNVEV (reference sequence). DNA for the CDR3: TGTGCCAGCAGCGGCGGGGGTAACACTGAAGCTTTCTTT. Amino acids: CASSGGGNTEAFF.

Only a few counts were recorded for this clone. This rearrangement joins TRBV11-2 to TRBJ1-5, with D hard to call. The V gene lost 0 bases and the J gene lost 0 bases, with 9 bases spanning the gap. The CDR3 covers 16 residues. The germline V gene has CDR1 SGHAT and CDR2 FQNNGV. CDR3 loop: CASSLDAGYSNQPQHF. The CDR3 bases are TGTGCCAGCAGCTTAGATGCGGGTTATAGCAATCAGCCCCAGCATTTT.

The chain links TRBV9 to TRBJ2-1; TRBD2 aligns across 14 bases. The CDR3 runs 17 residues. The germline V gene encodes CDR1 SGDLS and CDR2 YYNGEE. J lost 7 bases, V lost 0 bases, and 6 bases had no gene match. The DNA for the CDR3 is TGTGCCAGCAGCGTAGCAGGGGGACTAGCGGGGGTTAATGAGCAGTTCTTC. It translates to CASSVAGGLAGVNEQFF.

The chain has TRBV6-1 and TRBJ1-1, with TRBD1 identical over 8 bases. Germline loops: CDR1 MNHNS, CDR2 SASEGT. Losses at the gene ends were 4 bases for V and 0 bases for J; bases not matched to a gene: 4. The CDR3 loop spans 15 amino acids. In nucleotides, the CDR3 is TGTGCCAGCAGTGCCCGGACAGGGATGAACACTGAAGCTTTCTTT. Translation gives CASSARTGMNTEAFF.